These T cell receptor beta chains were read from a single sample in a study of blood T cell repertoires in COVID-19. Profiled with immunoSEQ multiplex PCR; TCRdb holds only in-frame clones, not every one. The sample consists of about 210,000 clones, roughly four fifths of them appearing once. The sample comprised PBMCs or T cells enriched from blood (not recorded which). Receptors were obtained from a middle-aged man who had recovered from COVID-19. Both conserved end residues are part of each CDR3. Each record gives: D gene, J gene, clone size, V gene, CDR3 DNA, CDR3 protein. A D gene is named only where the DNA matches it firmly. Only some rows state a clone size, as once, few, many or a class for expanded clones.

>TRBD1|TRBJ1-6|.|TRBV27
TGTGCCAGCAGTTTAAGGGGGGACAGGGGTTATTCACCCCTCCACTTT
CASSLRGDRGYSPLHF
>TRBD1|TRBJ1-2|.|TRBV19
TGTGCCAGTAGCGATCCGGGACAGGGGATCTTCTATGGCTACACCTTC
CASSDPGQGIFYGYTF
>TRBD1|TRBJ1-1|.|TRBV2
TGTGCCAGCAGCCTGACCGGACAGGGGAACACTGAAGCTTTCTTT
CASSLTGQGNTEAFF
>TRBD1|TRBJ1-2|once|TRBV3-1/TRBV3-2
TGTGCCAGCAGAACCGGAGGGATTACAGGGGGCATTGGCTACACCTTC
CASRTGGITGGIGYTF
>.|TRBJ2-7|.|TRBV7-2
TGTGCCAGCAGCTTATTTCAGGGAGGCGAGCAGTACTTC
CASSLFQGGEQYF
>TRBD2|TRBJ2-3|.|TRBV5-1
TGCGCCAGCAGCTTGGGTCGCGGGGGGGTCACAGATACGCAGTATTTT
CASSLGRGGVTDTQYF
>TRBD1|TRBJ1-1|.|TRBV10-3
TGTGCCATCGGTACAGGGGACCCTGAAGCTTTCTTT
CAIGTGDPEAFF
>.|TRBJ1-3|.|TRBV12-5
TGTGCTAGTGGTTCCTCAGGAGGGGTAGGGGGAAACACCATATATTTT
CASGSSGGVGGNTIYF
>.|TRBJ1-4|.|TRBV4-1
TGCGCCAGCAGCCCTACGAGCGAAAAACTGTTTTTT
CASSPTSEKLFF
>.|TRBJ1-6|.|TRBV27
TGTGCCAGCAGCCGAGGCAGGGGCTATTCACCCCTCCACTTT
CASSRGRGYSPLHF
>.|TRBJ2-6|.|TRBV6-6
TGTGCCAGCAGTTACCAGGGACTCTCTGGGGCCAACGTCCTGACTTTC
CASSYQGLSGANVLTF
>.|TRBJ1-2|.|TRBV11-2
TGTGCCAGCAGCTTAGATAGGAGCTATGGCTACACCTTC
CASSLDRSYGYTF
>TRBD1|TRBJ1-3|.|TRBV5-1
TGCGCCAGCAGCCTCATGACAGGGGACACCATATATTTT
CASSLMTGDTIYF
>TRBD1|TRBJ2-2|.|TRBV4-2
TGTGCCAGCAGCCAACCACCGGGACAGGGATTCCTGTTTTTT
CASSQPPGQGFLFF
>.|TRBJ2-7|.|TRBV9
TGTGCCAGCAGCCCCCCGTCGAGGGACGAGCAGTACTTC
CASSPPSRDEQYF
>.|TRBJ2-3|.|TRBV7-8
TGTGCCAGCAGCTTACGTTTCGGGGGAGCTCGTTTCACAGATACGCAGTATTTT
CASSLRFGGARFTDTQYF
>.|TRBJ1-6|.|TRBV9
TGTGCCAGCAGCCAAACCGCAGGGAACAATTCACCCCTCCACTTT
CASSQTAGNNSPLHF
>.|TRBJ1-2|.|TRBV11-2
TGTGCCAGCAGCTTAGTTGTCGGGGACTATGGCTACACCTTC
CASSLVVGDYGYTF
>.|TRBJ1-2|.|TRBV9
TGTGCCAGCAGCGTATCCCCCACTGTAGCTAACTATGGCTACACCTTC
CASSVSPTVANYGYTF